These 7 T cell receptor beta chains were sequenced from one sample in a study of shared clonotypes between healthy human individuals. Clones were read by immunoSEQ multiplex PCR, and TCRdb kept only the in-frame ones, dropping some. The profile shows over 2 million clones, over 85% of them singletons. CD45RO-negative, CCR7-selected cells formed the naive CD8 fraction, which excluded terminally differentiated effector memory CD45RA+ cells. Sequencing was done on a sample of naive CD8+ T cells sorted from blood. All receptors come from a man in his late teens or twenties in good health.

This clone was found once. The V and J genes are TRBV10-3 and TRBJ2-7; possibly TRBD1 for D (6 bases). The V gene's germline CDR1 is ENHRY and CDR2 SYGVKD. CDR3 length: 12 amino acids. The ends were cut back, 11 bases at V and 3 bases at J, with 14 bases in the middle. CDR3 sequence: CAAGWGLYEQYF. CDR3 sequence (DNA): TGTGCCGCAGGGTGGGGGCTCTACGAGCAGTACTTC.

V and J are TRBV10-3 and TRBJ2-7; 9 positions agree with TRBD1. With 4 bases clipped from V and 5 bases from J, the junction kept 6 bases outside the gene matches. CDR1 and CDR2 (germline): ENHRY, SYGVKD. The CDR3 totals 14 residues. CDR3 nucleotides: TGTGCCATCAGTGGGCAGGACAGGGGCGACGAGCAGTACTTC. Protein product: CAISGQDRGDEQYF.

The rearrangement joins TRBV10-3 to TRBJ1-1; 8 bases match TRBD1. Per the germline V gene, CDR1 is ENHRY and CDR2 is SYGVKD. With 3 bases clipped from V and 1 base from J, the junction kept 13 bases outside the gene matches. CDR3 size: 18 residues. CDR3 bases: TGTGCCATCAGTGACGACAGGGGCCCCTTCCGTTGGAACACTGAAGCTTTCTTT. This gives the protein CAISDDRGPFRWNTEAFF.

The chain has TRBV4-3 and TRBJ2-6; perhaps TRBD1 as D (6 bases). From germline, CDR1 is LGHNA and CDR2 YSLEER. V lost 0 bases and J 4 bases, leaving 13 bases between the germline ends. The CDR3 loop spans 17 amino acids. CDR3 coding DNA: TGCGCCAGCAGCCAAGATTATGGGGGCACCGGGGCCAACGTCCTGACTTTC. It encodes CASSQDYGGTGANVLTF.

V and J are TRBV27 and TRBJ1-2, with D unclear. The CDR3 spans 14 residues. The V gene lost 0 bases and the J gene lost 4 bases, with 9 bases spanning the gap. Germline V lookup: CDR1 MNHEY, CDR2 SMNVEV (reference sequence). The CDR3 nucleotides read TGTGCCAGCAGTTTATCAGGAGCTTTCTATGGCTACACCTTC. Protein sequence: CASSLSGAFYGYTF.

This rearrangement joins TRBV9 to TRBJ1-4; the D is unclear. Trimming took 0 bases from V and 11 from J, leaving 8 bases between them. The CDR3 is 12 residues long. Germline V gene lookup returns CDR1 SGDLS and CDR2 YYNGEE. Written as DNA, the CDR3 is TGTGCCAGCAGCGTAGGTATGGGGAAACTGTTTTTT. Translation gives CASSVGMGKLFF.

CDR3 nucleotides: TGTGCCACCAGTTGGACTAGCGGAACTAACTACGAGCAGTACTTC. Protein sequence: CATSWTSGTNYEQYF. The chain links TRBV15 to TRBJ2-7, with 10 bases that match TRBD2. CDR1 is LNHNV, CDR2 YYDKDF, per germline (reference sequence). This CDR3 contains 15 residues. Losses at the gene ends were 6 bases for V and 3 bases for J; bases not matched to a gene: 8.